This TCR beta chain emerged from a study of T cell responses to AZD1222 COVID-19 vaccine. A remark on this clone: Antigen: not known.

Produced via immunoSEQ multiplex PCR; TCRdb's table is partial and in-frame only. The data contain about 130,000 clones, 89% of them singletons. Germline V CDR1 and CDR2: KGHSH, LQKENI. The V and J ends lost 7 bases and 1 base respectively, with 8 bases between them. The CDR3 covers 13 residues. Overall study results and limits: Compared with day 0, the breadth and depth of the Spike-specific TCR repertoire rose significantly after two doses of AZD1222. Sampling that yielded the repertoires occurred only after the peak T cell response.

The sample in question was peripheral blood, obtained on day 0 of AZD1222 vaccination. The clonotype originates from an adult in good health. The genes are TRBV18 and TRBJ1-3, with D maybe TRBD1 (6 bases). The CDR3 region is CASLGTSGNTIYF. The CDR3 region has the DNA TGTGCCAGCTTAGGGACATCTGGAAACACCATATATTTT.